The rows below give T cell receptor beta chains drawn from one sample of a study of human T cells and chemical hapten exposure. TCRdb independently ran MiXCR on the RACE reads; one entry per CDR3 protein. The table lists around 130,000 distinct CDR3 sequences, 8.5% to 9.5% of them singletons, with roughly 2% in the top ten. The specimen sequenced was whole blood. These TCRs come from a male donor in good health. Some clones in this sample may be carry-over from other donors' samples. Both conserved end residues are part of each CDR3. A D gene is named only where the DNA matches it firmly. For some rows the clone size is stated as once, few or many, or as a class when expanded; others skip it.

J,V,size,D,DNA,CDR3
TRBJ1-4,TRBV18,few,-,TGTGCCAGCTCTCCTGACAGATATGAAAAACTGTTTTTT,CASSPDRYEKLFF
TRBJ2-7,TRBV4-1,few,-,TGCGCCAGCAGCGAAGATGGGCCCGGCTCCTACGAGCAGTACTTC,CASSEDGPGSYEQYF
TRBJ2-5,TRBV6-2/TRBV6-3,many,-,TGTGCCAGCAGTCGACCTCCGGGACTTCGAGAGACCCAGTACTTC,CASSRPPGLRETQYF
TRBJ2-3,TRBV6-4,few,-,TGTGCCAGCAGTCAGACAGAGACTAGCACAGATACGCAGTATTTT,CASSQTETSTDTQYF
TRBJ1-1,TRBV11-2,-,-,TGTGCCAGCAGCTTATTTCGGGGCAGGGTTATCGAAGCTTTCTTT,CASSLFRGRVIEAFF
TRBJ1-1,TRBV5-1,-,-,TGCGCCAGCAGCAGAACAGATGGCGCTGAAGCTTTCTTT,CASSRTDGAEAFF
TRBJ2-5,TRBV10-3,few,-,TGTGCCATCAGTGAGGGCAGGGGCCAAGAGACCCAGTACTTC,CAISEGRGQETQYF
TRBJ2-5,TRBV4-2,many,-,TGTGCCAGCAGCCAAGAGCCCTCTAGGCCCCAAGAGACCCAGTACTTC,CASSQEPSRPQETQYF
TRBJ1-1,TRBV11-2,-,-,TGTGCCAGCAGCTACTGGGCCGAATCACAGAACACTGAAGCTTTCTTT,CASSYWAESQNTEAFF
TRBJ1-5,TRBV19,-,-,TGTGCCACCAATCAAGGGAGCAATCAGCCCCAGCATTTT,CATNQGSNQPQHF
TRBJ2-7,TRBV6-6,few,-,TGTGCCAGCAGTTCGACAGGCGGCGAGCAGTACTTC,CASSSTGGEQYF
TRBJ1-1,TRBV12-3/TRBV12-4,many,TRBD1,TGTGCCAGCAGCCCAGGGGACAGGGACACTGAAGCTTTCTTT,CASSPGDRDTEAFF
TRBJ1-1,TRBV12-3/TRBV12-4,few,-,TGTGCCAGCAGTTTACGGCAATTGAACACTGAAGCTTTCTTT,CASSLRQLNTEAFF
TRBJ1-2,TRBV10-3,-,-,TGTGCCATCAGGTCGACGGGGGAAGATGGCTACACCTTC,CAIRSTGEDGYTF
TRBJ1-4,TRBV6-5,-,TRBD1,TGTGCCAGCAGTTATGGGGGACAGAATGAAAAACTGTTTTTT,CASSYGGQNEKLFF